What follows are 3 T cell receptor beta chains derived from one specimen sequenced in a study of response to subunit inactivated influenza vaccine. A single record per CDR3 protein comes from TCRdb applying MiXCR to the RT-PCR reads. This table holds 400,000 to 650,000 distinct CDR3 sequences, under 8.5% found once. The material sequenced was PBMCs from blood, taken less than 30 months after vaccination. These receptors were obtained from a man between 45 and 75 years old who received an inactivated influenza vaccine.

This clonotype was recorded a few times. The chain couples TRBV4-3 to TRBJ2-7, with 9 bases lining up with TRBD1. The trim removed 10 bases at V and 7 bases at J, leaving 11 bases unmatched. The germline gives CDR1 LGHNA, CDR2 YSLEER. The CDR3 consists of 13 residues. CDR3 coding DNA: TGCGCCAACCATAGGACAGGGGTGTTGGAGCAGTACTTC. This sequence encodes CANHRTGVLEQYF.

This clonotype was counted ten times or more. This chain connects TRBV3-1 to TRBJ1-2, with D tentatively TRBD1 (6 bases). The CDR3 runs 15 residues. Trimming left V 0 bases short and J 5 bases short, with 13 bases between. Germline values: CDR1 LGHDT, CDR2 YNNKEL (reference sequence). CDR3 residues: CASSQDNRARYGYTF. CDR3 sequence (DNA): TGTGCCAGCAGCCAAGATAACAGGGCGAGATATGGCTACACCTTC. Variable domain in full (rest from reference TRBV3-1 and TRBJ1-2): DTAVSQTPKYLVTQMGNDKSIKCEQNLGHDTMYWYKQDSKKFLKIMFSYNNKELIINETVPNRFSPKSPDKAHLNLHINSLELGDSAVYFCASSQDNRARYGYTFGSGTRLTVV.

This clonotype was counted many times. V is TRBV9 and J is TRBJ2-7, with 11 nucleotides matching TRBD2. The CDR3 is made up of 15 amino acids. The J segment lost 1 base and the V segment lost 1 base, leaving 1 base of the junction unmatched. The germline CDR1 and CDR2 sequences are SGDLS and YYNGEE. CDR3 sequence reads: CASSVTSGGSYEQYF. DNA for the CDR3: TGTGCCAGCAGCGTAACTAGCGGGGGTTCCTACGAGCAGTACTTC.